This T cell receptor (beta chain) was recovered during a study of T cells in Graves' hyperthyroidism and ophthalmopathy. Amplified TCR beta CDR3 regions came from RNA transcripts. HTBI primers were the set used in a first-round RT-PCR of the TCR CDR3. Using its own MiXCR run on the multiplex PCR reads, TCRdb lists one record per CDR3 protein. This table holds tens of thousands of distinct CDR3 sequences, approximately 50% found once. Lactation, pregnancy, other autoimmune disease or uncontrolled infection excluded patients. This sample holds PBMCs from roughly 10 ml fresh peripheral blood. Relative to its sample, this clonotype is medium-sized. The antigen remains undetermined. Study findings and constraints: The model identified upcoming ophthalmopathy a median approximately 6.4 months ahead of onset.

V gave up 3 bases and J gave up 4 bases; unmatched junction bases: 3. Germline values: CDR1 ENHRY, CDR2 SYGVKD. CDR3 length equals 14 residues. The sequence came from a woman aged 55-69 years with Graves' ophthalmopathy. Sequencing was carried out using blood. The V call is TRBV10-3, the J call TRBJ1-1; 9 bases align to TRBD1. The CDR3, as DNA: TGTGCCATCAGTGAACAGGGGGCAGTCACTGAAGCTTTCTTT. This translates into CAISEQGAVTEAFF.